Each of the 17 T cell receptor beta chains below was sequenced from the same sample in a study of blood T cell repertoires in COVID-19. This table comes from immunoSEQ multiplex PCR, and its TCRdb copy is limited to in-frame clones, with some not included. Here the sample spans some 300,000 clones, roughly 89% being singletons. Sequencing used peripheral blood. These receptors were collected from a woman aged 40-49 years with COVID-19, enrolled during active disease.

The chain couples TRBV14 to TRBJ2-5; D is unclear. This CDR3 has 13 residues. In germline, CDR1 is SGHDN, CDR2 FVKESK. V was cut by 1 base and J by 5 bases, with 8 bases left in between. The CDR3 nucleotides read TGTGCCAGCAGCCAAGGGAAGAGGGAGACCCAGTACTTC. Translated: CASSQGKRETQYF.

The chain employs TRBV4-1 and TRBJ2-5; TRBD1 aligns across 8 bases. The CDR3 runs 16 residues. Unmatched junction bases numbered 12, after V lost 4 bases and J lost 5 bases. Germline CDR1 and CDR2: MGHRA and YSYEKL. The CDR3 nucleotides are TGCGCCAGCAGCCCCTCGGCCAGCAGGGGGCGGGAGACCCAGTACTTC. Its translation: CASSPSASRGRETQYF.

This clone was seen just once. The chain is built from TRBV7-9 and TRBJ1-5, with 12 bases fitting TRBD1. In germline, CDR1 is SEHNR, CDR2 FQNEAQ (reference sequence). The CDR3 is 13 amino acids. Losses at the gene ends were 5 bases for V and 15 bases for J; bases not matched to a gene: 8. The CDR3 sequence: CASSAGQGAGAHF. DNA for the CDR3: TGTGCCAGCAGCGCGGGACAGGGGGCTGGGGCGCATTTT.

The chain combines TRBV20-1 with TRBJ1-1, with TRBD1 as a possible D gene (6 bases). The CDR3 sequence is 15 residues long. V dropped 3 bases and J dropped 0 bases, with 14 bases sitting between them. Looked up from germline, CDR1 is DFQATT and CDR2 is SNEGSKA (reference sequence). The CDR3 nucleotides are TGCAGTGCTAGTCCCGCGGACAGCATGAACACTGAAGCTTTCTTT. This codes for CSASPADSMNTEAFF.

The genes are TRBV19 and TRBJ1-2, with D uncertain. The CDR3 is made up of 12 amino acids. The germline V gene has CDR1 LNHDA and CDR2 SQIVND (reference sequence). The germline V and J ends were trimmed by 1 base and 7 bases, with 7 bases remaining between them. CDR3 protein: CASSIGASGYTF. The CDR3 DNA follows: TGTGCCAGTAGTATAGGAGCGAGTGGCTACACCTTC.

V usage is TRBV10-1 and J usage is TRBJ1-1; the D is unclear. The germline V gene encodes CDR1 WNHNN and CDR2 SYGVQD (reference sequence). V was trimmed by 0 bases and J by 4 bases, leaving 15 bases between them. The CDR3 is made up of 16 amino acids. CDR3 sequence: CASSESKEGGSTEAFF. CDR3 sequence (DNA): TGCGCCAGCAGTGAGTCGAAGGAGGGCGGGAGCACTGAAGCTTTCTTT.

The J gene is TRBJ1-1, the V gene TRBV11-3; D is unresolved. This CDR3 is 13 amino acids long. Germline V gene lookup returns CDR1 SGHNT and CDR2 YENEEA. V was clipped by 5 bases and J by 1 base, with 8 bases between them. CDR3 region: CASSVSPNTEAFF. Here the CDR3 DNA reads TGTGCCAGCAGCGTATCTCCGAACACTGAAGCTTTCTTT.

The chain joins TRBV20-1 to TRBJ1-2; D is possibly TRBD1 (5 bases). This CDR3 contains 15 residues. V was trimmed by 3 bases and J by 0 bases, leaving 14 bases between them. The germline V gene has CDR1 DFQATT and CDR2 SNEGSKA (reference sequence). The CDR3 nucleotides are TGCAGTGCTAGTTCTCCTGACAGATCTAACTATGGCTACACCTTC. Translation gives CSASSPDRSNYGYTF.

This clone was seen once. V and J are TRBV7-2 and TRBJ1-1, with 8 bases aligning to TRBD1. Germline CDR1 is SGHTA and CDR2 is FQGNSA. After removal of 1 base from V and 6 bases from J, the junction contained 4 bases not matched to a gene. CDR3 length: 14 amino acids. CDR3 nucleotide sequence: TGTGCCAGCAGCTTAGGAGACAGGGGCTCTGAAGCTTTCTTT. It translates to CASSLGDRGSEAFF.

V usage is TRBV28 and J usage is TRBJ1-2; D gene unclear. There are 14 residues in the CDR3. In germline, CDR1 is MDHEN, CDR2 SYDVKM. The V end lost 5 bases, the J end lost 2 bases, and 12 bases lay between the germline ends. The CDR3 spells CASSLDSKNYGYTF. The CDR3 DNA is TGTGCCAGCAGTCTGGACTCTAAAAACTATGGCTACACCTTC.

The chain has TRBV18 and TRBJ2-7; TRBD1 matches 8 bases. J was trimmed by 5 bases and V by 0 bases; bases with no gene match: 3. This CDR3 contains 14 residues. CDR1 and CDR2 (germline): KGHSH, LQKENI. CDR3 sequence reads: CASSPPSGGDEQYF. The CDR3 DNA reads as TGTGCCAGCTCACCACCGTCAGGGGGCGACGAGCAGTACTTC.

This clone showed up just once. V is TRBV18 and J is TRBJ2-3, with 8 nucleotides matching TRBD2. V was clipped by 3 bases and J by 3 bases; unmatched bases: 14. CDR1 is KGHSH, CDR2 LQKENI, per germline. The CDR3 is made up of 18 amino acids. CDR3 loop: CASSPLRVAGSHTDTQYF. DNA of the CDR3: TGTGCCAGCTCACCGCTGAGGGTAGCGGGATCGCATACAGATACGCAGTATTTT.

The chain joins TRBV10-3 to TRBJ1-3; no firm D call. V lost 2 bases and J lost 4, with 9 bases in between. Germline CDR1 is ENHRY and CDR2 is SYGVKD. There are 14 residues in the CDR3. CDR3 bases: TGTGCCATCAGTGAGACAGAGCTCGGAAACACCATATATTTT. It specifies CAISETELGNTIYF.

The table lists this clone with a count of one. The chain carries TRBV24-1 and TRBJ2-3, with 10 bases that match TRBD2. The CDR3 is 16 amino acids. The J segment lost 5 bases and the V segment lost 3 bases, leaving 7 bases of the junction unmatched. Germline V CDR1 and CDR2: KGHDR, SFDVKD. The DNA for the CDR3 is TGTGCCACCAGTGATCCCCAAGCGGGAGGGAGAGATACGCAGTATTTT. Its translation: CATSDPQAGGRDTQYF.

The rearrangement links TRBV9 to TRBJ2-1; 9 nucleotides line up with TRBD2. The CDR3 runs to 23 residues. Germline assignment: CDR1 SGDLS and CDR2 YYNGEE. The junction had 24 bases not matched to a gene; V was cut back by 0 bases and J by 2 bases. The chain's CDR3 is CASSVERSPGTSPSPATYNEQFF. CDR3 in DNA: TGTGCCAGCAGCGTAGAGAGAAGTCCTGGGACTAGCCCCTCCCCGGCAACCTACAATGAGCAGTTCTTC.

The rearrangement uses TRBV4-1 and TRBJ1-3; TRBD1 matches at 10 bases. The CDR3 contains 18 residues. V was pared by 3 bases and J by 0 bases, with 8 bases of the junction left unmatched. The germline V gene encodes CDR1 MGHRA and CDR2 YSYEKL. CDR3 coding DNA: TGCGCCAGCAGCCATCCCTGGGACAGGGGAGACTCTGGAAACACCATATATTTT. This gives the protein CASSHPWDRGDSGNTIYF.

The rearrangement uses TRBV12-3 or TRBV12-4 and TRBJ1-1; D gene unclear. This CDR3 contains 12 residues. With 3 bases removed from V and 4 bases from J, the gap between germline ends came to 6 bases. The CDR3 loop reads CASSLSLTEAFF. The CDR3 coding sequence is TGTGCCAGCAGTTTGTCCCTCACTGAAGCTTTCTTT.